This is a list of T cell receptor beta chains from one sample in a study of cytomegalovirus exposure and HLA in healthy donors. Using immunoSEQ multiplex PCR, the repertoire was profiled, and TCRdb retains in-frame clones only, with some absent. The sample includes 270,000 or so clones, 86% seen only once; the top ten take approximately 4.3%. Material for sequencing was PBMCs. Receptors originate from a man aged 35-49 years in good health and CMV-seropositive. Both conserved end residues are part of each CDR3. The order of the fields is J gene, clone size, V gene, D gene, CDR3 protein, CDR3 DNA. D genes are given only for firm matches. Size is omitted from some rows. Given values are once, few, many or a class for expanded clones.

TRBJ2-1 | NA | TRBV19 | NA | CASSPEVNGGNEQFF | TGTGCCAGTAGTCCCGAGGTAAACGGGGGCAATGAGCAGTTCTTC
TRBJ2-7 | once | TRBV9 | TRBD2 | CASSPRAGLSSYEQYF | TGTGCCAGCAGCCCTAGAGCGGGGCTCAGCTCCTACGAGCAGTACTTC
TRBJ1-1 | NA | TRBV6-5 | NA | CASSYSGRITEAFF | TGTGCCAGCAGTTACTCGGGGAGGATCACTGAAGCTTTCTTT
TRBJ1-2 | NA | TRBV6-6 | NA | CASSYTGTRNLWDYTF | TGTGCCAGCAGTTACACCGGGACAAGGAACTTATGGGACTACACCTTC
TRBJ1-5 | NA | TRBV5-6 | NA | CASSLGRINQPQHF | TGTGCCAGCAGCTTGGGGAGAATCAATCAGCCCCAGCATTTT
TRBJ2-7 | NA | TRBV27 | NA | CASSPSSYEQYF | TGTGCCAGCAGTCCCTCCTCCTACGAGCAGTACTTC
TRBJ1-4 | NA | TRBV13 | TRBD1 | CASSLGGTGSEKLFF | TGTGCCAGCAGCTTAGGTGGGACAGGATCCGAAAAACTGTTTTTT
TRBJ2-7 | NA | TRBV6-5 | NA | CASSWGGRYEQYF | TGTGCCAGCAGTTGGGGGGGCAGGTACGAGCAGTACTTC
TRBJ1-1 | once | TRBV5-1 | TRBD1 | CASSLVGTVNTEAFF | TGCGCCAGCAGCTTGGTAGGGACAGTAAACACTGAAGCTTTCTTT
TRBJ2-1 | NA | TRBV2 | TRBD2 | CASSYRTSGIYNEQFF | TGTGCCAGCAGCTACAGGACTAGCGGGATATACAATGAGCAGTTCTTC
TRBJ2-1 | few | TRBV5-1 | TRBD2 | CASRRSTSGSYNEQFF | TGCGCCAGCAGACGATCGACTAGCGGGAGTTACAATGAGCAGTTCTTC
TRBJ1-5 | NA | TRBV18 | TRBD1 | CASSRTGGGSNQPQHF | TGTGCCAGCTCAAGAACAGGGGGCGGAAGCAATCAGCCCCAGCATTTT
TRBJ2-3 | NA | TRBV6-4 | NA | CASSDRPAGPTDTQYF | TGTGCCAGCAGTGACCGCCCGGCGGGACCCACAGATACGCAGTATTTT
TRBJ1-1 | NA | TRBV7-2 | TRBD1 | CASSPRTGRGTEAFF | TGTGCCAGCAGCCCGAGGACAGGGAGGGGCACTGAAGCTTTCTTT
TRBJ2-2 | NA | TRBV7-9 | NA | CASSLLTGELFF | TGTGCCAGCAGCCTACTTACCGGGGAGCTGTTTTTT
TRBJ2-7 | NA | TRBV28 | TRBD1 | CASSTLGTDHYEQYF | TGTGCCAGCAGCACTCTTGGGACAGACCACTACGAGCAGTACTTC
TRBJ2-7 | NA | TRBV7-9 | NA | CASSNQGLHEQYF | TGTGCCAGCAGTAACCAGGGTCTCCACGAGCAGTACTTC
TRBJ2-7 | NA | TRBV6-5 | TRBD2 | CASSTTGTRDYEQYF | TGTGCCAGCAGTACTACCGGGACTAGGGACTACGAGCAGTACTTC
TRBJ2-3 | NA | TRBV14 | TRBD2 | CASSQEGGRAPDTQYF | TGTGCCAGCAGCCAAGAGGGCGGGAGGGCCCCGGATACGCAGTATTTT
TRBJ2-3 | NA | TRBV27 | NA | CASRDSRPLDTQYF | TGTGCCAGCAGGGACAGCAGGCCCCTGGATACGCAGTATTTT
TRBJ2-1 | NA | TRBV27 | TRBD2 | CASSLWAGGKNEQFF | TGTGCCAGCAGTCTATGGGCGGGGGGGAAGAATGAGCAGTTCTTC
TRBJ2-2 | NA | TRBV18 | TRBD2 | CASSPPTGGMAGELFF | TGTGCCAGCTCACCACCGACGGGGGGAATGGCCGGGGAGCTGTTTTTT
TRBJ1-2 | NA | TRBV7-9 | TRBD1 | CSSSRLEGGQGALGYTF | TGTTCCAGCAGCCGCTTAGAAGGGGGACAGGGGGCGCTTGGCTACACCTTC